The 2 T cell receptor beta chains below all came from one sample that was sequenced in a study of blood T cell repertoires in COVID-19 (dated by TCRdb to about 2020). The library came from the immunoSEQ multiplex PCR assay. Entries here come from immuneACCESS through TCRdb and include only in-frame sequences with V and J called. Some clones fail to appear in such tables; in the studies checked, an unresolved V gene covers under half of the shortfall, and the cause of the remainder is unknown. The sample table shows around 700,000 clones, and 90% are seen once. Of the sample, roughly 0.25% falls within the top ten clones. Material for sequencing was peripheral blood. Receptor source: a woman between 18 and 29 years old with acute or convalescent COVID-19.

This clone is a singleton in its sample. The CDR3 DNA reads TGTGCCACTACGCCGGGCAATGAGCAGTTCTTC. This encodes CATTPGNEQFF. The rearrangement joins TRBV15 to TRBJ2-1; no definite D call. The CDR3 is 11 residues long. The germline gives CDR1 LNHNV, CDR2 YYDKDF (reference sequence). The germline V and J ends were trimmed by 9 bases and 6 bases, with 9 bases remaining between them.

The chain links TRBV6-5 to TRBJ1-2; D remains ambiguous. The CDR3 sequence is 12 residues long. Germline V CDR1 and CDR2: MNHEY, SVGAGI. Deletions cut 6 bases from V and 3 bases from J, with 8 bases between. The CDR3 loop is CASRSLDYGYTF. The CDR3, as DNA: TGTGCCAGCAGGTCTCTAGACTATGGCTACACCTTC.